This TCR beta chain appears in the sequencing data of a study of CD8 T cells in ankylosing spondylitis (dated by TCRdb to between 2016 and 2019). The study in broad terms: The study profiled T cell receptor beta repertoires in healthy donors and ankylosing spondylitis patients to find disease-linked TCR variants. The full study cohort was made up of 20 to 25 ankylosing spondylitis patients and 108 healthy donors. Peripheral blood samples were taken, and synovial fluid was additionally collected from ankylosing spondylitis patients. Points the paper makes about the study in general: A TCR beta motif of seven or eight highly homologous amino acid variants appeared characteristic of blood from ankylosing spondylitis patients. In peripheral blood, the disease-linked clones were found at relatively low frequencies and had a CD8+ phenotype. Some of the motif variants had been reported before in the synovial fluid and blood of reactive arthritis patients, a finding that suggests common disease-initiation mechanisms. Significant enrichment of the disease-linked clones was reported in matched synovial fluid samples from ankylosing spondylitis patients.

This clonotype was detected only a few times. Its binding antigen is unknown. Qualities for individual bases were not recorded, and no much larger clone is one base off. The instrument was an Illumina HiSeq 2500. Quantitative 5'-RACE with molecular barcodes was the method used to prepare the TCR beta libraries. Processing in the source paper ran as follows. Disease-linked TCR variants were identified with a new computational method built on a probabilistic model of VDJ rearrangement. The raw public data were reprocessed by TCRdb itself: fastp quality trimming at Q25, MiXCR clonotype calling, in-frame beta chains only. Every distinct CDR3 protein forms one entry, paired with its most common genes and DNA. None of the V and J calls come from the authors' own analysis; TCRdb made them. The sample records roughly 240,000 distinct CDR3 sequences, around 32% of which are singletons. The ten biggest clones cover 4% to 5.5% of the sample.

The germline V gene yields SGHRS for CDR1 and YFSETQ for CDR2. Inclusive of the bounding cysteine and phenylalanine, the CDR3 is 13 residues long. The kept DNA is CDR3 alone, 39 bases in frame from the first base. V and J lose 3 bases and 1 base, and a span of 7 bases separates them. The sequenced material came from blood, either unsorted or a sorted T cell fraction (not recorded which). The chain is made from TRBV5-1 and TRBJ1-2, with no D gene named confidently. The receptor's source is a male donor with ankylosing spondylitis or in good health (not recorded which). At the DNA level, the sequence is TGCGCCAGCAGCTCTGGGAGTAACTATGGCTACACCTTC. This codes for CASSSGSNYGYTF.